The sequence of this TCR beta chain was determined in a study of graft-versus-host responses after intestinal transplantation. Study information: Transplantation in recipients was multivisceral, liver-intestinal, or isolated intestinal. Uniformly, recipients were administered anti-thymocyte globulin induction with subsequent tacrolimus and steroids for about 3 years.

The data were produced by immunoSEQ multiplex PCR, yet TCRdb's version contains in-frame clones alone and is incomplete. Of tens of thousands of clones listed, 91% are singletons. Study-wide findings and caveats: Detected in recipient marrow were GvH clones, some of which were first observed in ileum or blood. Early after transplant, HvG clones declined as circulating GvH clones peaked.

As concerns this clone: The target antigen is unknown.

The TCR sequence derives from a human donor who received an intestinal transplant. Specimen: unstimulated CD4+ T cells sorted from spleen or lymph node cells, collected before intestinal transplant.

CDR3 residues: CASSPLPGQGGVEKLFF. For the CDR3, the DNA is TGTGCCAGCAGCCCTCTACCGGGACAGGGGGGGGTCGAAAAACTGTTTTTT. This rearrangement joins TRBV7-9 to TRBJ1-4, with 11 bases lining up with TRBD1. The trim removed 5 bases at V and 8 bases at J, leaving 13 bases unmatched. Looked up from germline, CDR1 is SEHNR and CDR2 is FQNEAQ (reference sequence). The CDR3 is 17 residues long.